The rows below give T cell receptor beta chains drawn from one sample of a study of CD4+ T cells in melanoma. Generated by immunoSEQ multiplex PCR, the TCRdb table keeps only in-frame clones and is missing some. The sample holds about 50,000 clones, 85% to 90% seen once. Material: peripheral blood. The receptors derive from a human donor with melanoma. Both conserved end residues are part of each CDR3. The D gene is left open where the match is weak. The size entry is marked missing in some rows and otherwise reads once, few, many or a size class.

TRBV27,NA,TRBD1,TRBJ2-3,TGTGCCAGCAGTTTCATCATCGCAGGGGGCTTGGTGACAGATACGCAGTATTTT,CASSFIIAGGLVTDTQYF
TRBV4-1,few,NA,TRBJ2-1,TGCGCCAGCAGCCGAGCGGCGAGGGCGGCGGGTGAGCAGTTCTTC,CASSRAARAAGEQFF
TRBV5-1,NA,NA,TRBJ2-1,TGCGCCAGCAGCTTGGGTCGCCGGAACAGGGAGGATCAGCAGTTCTTC,CASSLGRRNREDQQFF
TRBV15,NA,NA,TRBJ1-4,TGTGCCACCAGCAGAACGACCGAAAAACTGTTTTTT,CATSRTTEKLFF
TRBV7-9,NA,NA,TRBJ2-3,TGTGCCAGCAGCAGCTTAGAGTACGGTTGGGATACGCAGTATTTT,CASSSLEYGWDTQYF
TRBV7-9,once,NA,TRBJ2-3,TGTGCCAGCAGCTTATATCGGGGGAGCACAGATACGCAGTATTTT,CASSLYRGSTDTQYF
TRBV4-1,NA,NA,TRBJ2-7,TGCGCCAGCAGCCAAGAAGGAGACCCGGGGTACGAGCAGTACTTC,CASSQEGDPGYEQYF
TRBV30,NA,TRBD1,TRBJ2-2,TGTGCCTGGATTGGGCCTTGGGACAGTCGGGTCACCGGGGAGCTGTTTTTT,CAWIGPWDSRVTGELFF
TRBV29-1,once,NA,TRBJ2-5,TGCAGCGTTGTAGGGGCCATTGGAGAGACCCAGTACTTC,CSVVGAIGETQYF
TRBV7-3,NA,NA,TRBJ2-1,TGTGCCAGCAGCTTCGGAGATAGCTCCTACAATGAGCAGTTCTTC,CASSFGDSSYNEQFF
TRBV19,NA,NA,TRBJ1-2,TGTGCCAGTAGTATCCCGGGACGGTTTAACTATGGCTACACCTTC,CASSIPGRFNYGYTF
TRBV10-2,NA,NA,TRBJ1-1,TGCGCCAGCAGTGCGGGGATCACTGAAGCTTTCTTT,CASSAGITEAFF
TRBV5-6,NA,NA,TRBJ1-1,TGTGCCAGCAGCCCAGGACAGTTTGACACTGAAGCTTTCTTT,CASSPGQFDTEAFF
TRBV18,NA,TRBD1,TRBJ2-3,TGTGCCAGCTTAACCGACAGGGAGCCAGATACGCAGTATTTT,CASLTDREPDTQYF
TRBV27,NA,TRBD2,TRBJ2-2,TGTGCCAGCAGTAGTCCGGGCGCGGGGGTAGGCACCGGGGAGCTGTTTTTT,CASSSPGAGVGTGELFF
TRBV11-2,NA,TRBD1,TRBJ1-2,TGTGCCAGCAGCGGGACAGGCGCCTATGGCTACACCTTC,CASSGTGAYGYTF
TRBV5-4,NA,NA,TRBJ2-2,TGTGCCAGCAGCTTCGGGGCATCCGGGGAGCTGTTTTTT,CASSFGASGELFF
TRBV18,NA,TRBD2,TRBJ2-3,TGTGCCAGCTCACTAGGGACTAGCGGCTACACAGATACGCAGTATTTT,CASSLGTSGYTDTQYF
TRBV27,medium-sized,TRBD1,TRBJ2-1,TGTGCCAGCATGGGACAGGGTGGAAATGAGCAGTTCTTC,CASMGQGGNEQFF
TRBV11-2,once,NA,TRBJ2-7,TGTGCCAGCAGCCCCTCAGGAGCCCAAACCTACGAGCAGTACTTC,CASSPSGAQTYEQYF
TRBV28,few,NA,TRBJ1-4,TGTGCCAGCAGTTTCTCTGAAAAACTGTTTTTT,CASSFSEKLFF
TRBV10-3,NA,NA,TRBJ2-1,TGTGCCATCAGTGAAGGGGAGTCCAATGAGCAGTTCTTC,CAISEGESNEQFF
TRBV29-1,NA,NA,TRBJ2-5,TGCAGCGTTGAACAACAGGGATCCTTTGGGGAGCAGTACTTC,CSVEQQGSFGEQYF
TRBV2,NA,TRBD2,TRBJ2-5,TGTGCCAGCACGGGGGGAGACCAAGAGACCCAGTACTTC,CASTGGDQETQYF
TRBV14,NA,NA,TRBJ1-3,TGTGCCAGCAGCCAACCGGGACGAATGTCAAGCTCTGGAAACACCATATATTTT,CASSQPGRMSSSGNTIYF
TRBV18,NA,NA,TRBJ2-7,TGTGCCAGCTCACCCGACTCTTACGAGCAGTACTTC,CASSPDSYEQYF
TRBV5-1,NA,NA,TRBJ1-1,TGCGCCAGCAGCTTGGATTCGGGCTTGGCCACTGAAGCTTTCTTT,CASSLDSGLATEAFF
TRBV4-1,NA,NA,TRBJ1-4,TGCGCCAGCAGCCCGACCGGTCTCACTAATGAAAAACTGTTTTTT,CASSPTGLTNEKLFF
TRBV6-6,NA,TRBD1,TRBJ1-1,TGTGCCAGCAGTTACTCTCGACAGGGTATCGAGATGGTCTTT,CASSYSRQGIEMVF